These 7 T cell receptor beta chains share one sample of origin, sequenced in a study of T-cell memory formation after mild COVID-19. TCRdb recomputed calls from the 5' RACE reads with MiXCR, one row per CDR3 protein. The sample comprises fewer than 350,000 distinct CDR3 sequences, 15% to 20% of which are singletons, and around 23% rests with the top ten. The sample was PBMCs or a T cell subset sorted from them (not recorded which). These TCRs come from a man younger than 30 who had mild COVID-19 (a few samples of this study predate the infection). Cell type and time point are not known.

This clonotype turned up a few times. The chain links TRBV9 to TRBJ2-1, with 8 bases lining up with TRBD2. This CDR3 contains 15 residues. Germline values: CDR1 SGDLS, CDR2 YYNGEE. The trim removed 1 base at V and 5 bases at J, leaving 5 bases unmatched. CDR3 region: CASSVSGGGNNEQFF. Here the CDR3 DNA reads TGTGCCAGCAGCGTAAGTGGCGGGGGGAACAATGAGCAGTTCTTC. Full variable domain (remainder filled in from reference TRBV9 and TRBJ2-1): DSGVTQTPKHLITATGQRVTLRCSPRSGDLSVYWYQQSLDQGLQFLIQYYNGEERAKGNILERFSAQQFPDLHSELNLSSLELGDSALYFCASSVSGGGNNEQFFGPGTRLTVL.

This clonotype was detected many times. An end of the junction does not agree with germline; a read error may underlie this. The chain carries TRBV7-7 and TRBJ2-3; 7 nucleotides match TRBD1. The germline CDR1 and CDR2 sequences are SSHAT and FNYEAQ (reference sequence). The CDR3 length is 14 residues. In DNA form, the CDR3 reads TGTGCTAGCAGCCAGGGACAGAGGACAGATACGCAGTATTTT. Protein sequence: CASSQGQRTDTQYF.

This clonotype was counted between two and nine times. CDR3 amino acids: CASSSGLAGGNPGELFF. CDR3 sequence (DNA): TGTGCCAGCAGCTCGGGACTAGCGGGGGGCAACCCCGGGGAGCTGTTTTTT. This chain connects TRBV5-5 to TRBJ2-2, with 15 bases identical to TRBD2. Germline values: CDR1 SGHKS, CDR2 YYEKEE (reference sequence). The CDR3 has 17 amino acids. The V gene end was trimmed by 3 bases and the J gene end by 6 bases; junction bases not matched to a gene: 6.

About this clonotype: The junction departs from the called germline gene at one end, perhaps through a read error. The rearrangement joins TRBV5-4 to TRBJ2-3, with a weak D call TRBD2 (6 bases). This CDR3 has 15 amino acids. The germline V gene has CDR1 SGHNT and CDR2 YYREEE (reference sequence). This chain's CDR3 is CASGLGGRAKDTQYF. The CDR3 DNA is TGTGCCAGCGGCTTGGGGGGAAGGGCAAAAGATACGCAGTATTTT.

The sample holds a few counts of this clonotype. The chain employs TRBV20-1 and TRBJ2-7; weak D call: TRBD1 (7 bases). Per germline, CDR1 DFQATT and CDR2 SNEGSKA (reference sequence). CDR3 length: 12 residues. V was shortened by 5 bases and J by 3 bases, with 11 bases between the two germline ends. The DNA for the CDR3 is TGCAGTGCTCACAGGGGAGGCTACGAGCAGTACTTC. Its protein is CSAHRGGYEQYF.

The rearrangement uses TRBV6-1 and TRBJ2-7; D not certain. Deletions cut 0 bases from V and 6 bases from J, with 12 bases between. This CDR3 has 14 amino acids. Germline V gives CDR1 MNHNS, CDR2 SASEGT. CDR3 nucleotide sequence: TGTGCCAGCAGTGAAGCAGGGCAGATACTCGAGCAGTACGTC. This sequence encodes CASSEAGQILEQYV.

The chain carries TRBV5-4 and TRBJ2-7; unclear D gene. The CDR3 contains 14 residues. The germline gives CDR1 SGHNT, CDR2 YYREEE (reference sequence). Trimming pared 2 bases from V and 4 bases from J, leaving 13 bases between. Here the CDR3 reads CASSFPGSRYEQYF. CDR3 nucleotide sequence: TGTGCCAGCAGCTTCCCCGGCTCCCGGTACGAGCAGTACTTC.